The 4 T cell receptor beta chains below come from one sample, sequenced in a study of cytomegalovirus exposure and HLA in healthy donors. The study ran its PCR with 60 Vbeta and 13 Jbeta primers. Measured with immunoSEQ multiplex PCR; TCRdb has only the in-frame clones, and not every one. In the table there are around 100,000 clones, approximately 79% of which are singletons. What was sequenced was PBMCs. The receptors were sampled from a woman aged 55-69 years in good health and CMV-seropositive.

The chain couples TRBV5-1 to TRBJ2-1; 7 bases are a match to TRBD2. CDR3 length: 16 residues. Germline loops: CDR1 SGHRS, CDR2 YFSETQ. V lost 2 bases to trimming and J lost 7 bases; unmatched junction nucleotides: 12. For the CDR3, the DNA is TGCGCCAGCAGCTTCGGACTAGACGCTGGTTGGAATGAGCAGTTCTTC. This translates into CASSFGLDAGWNEQFF. The full variable domain, with the rest looked up from reference TRBV5-1 and TRBJ2-1, is KAGVTQTPRYLIKTRGQQVTLSCSPISGHRSVSWYQQTPGQGLQFLFEYFSETQRNKGNFPGRFSGRQFSNSRSEMNVSTLELGDSALYLCASSFGLDAGWNEQFFGPGTRLTVL.

V usage is TRBV7-9 and J usage is TRBJ2-6; 7 nucleotides agree with TRBD1. The CDR3 extends over 14 amino acids. The V gene end was trimmed by 6 bases and the J gene end by 2 bases; junction bases not matched to a gene: 1. Germline V CDR1 and CDR2: SEHNR, FQNEAQ (reference sequence). The CDR3: CASRGTAGANVLTF. CDR3 DNA sequence: TGTGCCAGCAGAGGGACAGCTGGGGCCAACGTCCTGACTTTC.

This chain joins TRBV19 and TRBJ2-7; perhaps TRBD2 as D (6 bases). V was cut by 5 bases and J by 2 bases, with 10 bases left in between. The CDR3 extends over 13 amino acids. The germline V gene encodes CDR1 LNHDA and CDR2 SQIVND (reference sequence). The CDR3 protein is CASSRRVTYEQYF. Here the CDR3 DNA reads TGTGCCAGTAGTCGGAGGGTCACCTACGAGCAGTACTTC.

This CDR3 is CASSLRTGQNTGELFF. The CDR3 nucleotides read TGTGCCAGCAGCTTAAGGACAGGGCAAAACACCGGGGAGCTGTTTTTT. The chain carries TRBV7-3 and TRBJ2-2; 8 nucleotides match TRBD1. Per germline, CDR1 SGHTA and CDR2 FQGTGA. CDR3 length: 16 residues. V gave up 1 base and J gave up 2 bases; unmatched junction bases: 3. The variable domain in full, completed from reference TRBV7-3 and TRBJ2-2, reads GAGVSQTPSNKVTEKGKYVELRCDPISGHTALYWYRQSLGQGPEFLIYFQGTGAADDSGLPNDRFFAVRPEGSVSTLKIQRTERGDSAVYLCASSLRTGQNTGELFFGEGSRLTVL.